The sequence of this TCR beta chain was determined in a study of human T cells and chemical hapten exposure. About the research overall: Read at 6 days, the patch tests placed 0.01% DPC on the upper back.

Time point denoted: pre-sensitization, week 0. The treatment is: therapeutic diphenylcyclopropenone sensitization with weekly scalp DPC. Suited to DPC and affected by alopecia, the donors ranged from 18 to 70 years old. TCRdb processed the RACE reads anew with MiXCR; each CDR3 protein has one entry. The data show more than 250,000 distinct CDR3 sequences, with approximately 7.5% seen just once and more than 0.95% held by the top ten. The length of the CDR3 is 17 residues. The germline V and J ends were trimmed by 3 bases and 2 bases, with 18 bases remaining between them. Germline CDR1 and CDR2: KGHSH and LQKENI. This clonotype has a handful of counts.

The receptor was derived from a man in his late teens or twenties with alopecia areata. Some clones in this sample may be carry-over from other donors' samples. This sequence joins TRBV18 and TRBJ2-3; D unclear. The sample consisted of whole blood, taken in connection with sensitization to the hapten diphenylcyclopropenone (DPC). The CDR3 is CASSPPSLTTLTDTQYF. Written as DNA, the CDR3 is TGTGCCAGCTCACCCCCCTCATTGACCACCCTCACAGATACGCAGTATTTT.